This TCR beta chain is drawn from a study of patients and donors after allogeneic stem cell transplantation. TCRdb reprocessed the RT-PCR reads with MiXCR, giving one entry per CDR3 protein. The data hold roughly 880,000 distinct CDR3 sequences, with roughly 18% observed a single time. V lost 7 bases to trimming and J lost 5 bases; unmatched junction nucleotides: 2. CDR1 and CDR2 (germline): SGHRS, YFSETQ. The CDR3 spans 13 residues. This sequence originates from a human donor who was either an allogeneic HSCT recipient or a stem cell or donor lymphocyte infusion donor (not recorded which). It is not recorded whose cells these are; they may come from a transplant donor. The sample comprised blood, either unsorted or a sorted T cell fraction (not recorded which). The gene calls are TRBV5-1 and TRBJ2-5; 13 nucleotides match TRBD2. CDR3 residues: CASGTSGIETQYF. CDR3 bases: TGCGCCAGCGGGACTAGCGGGATCGAGACCCAGTACTTC. The entire variable domain, with the rest obtained from reference TRBV5-1 and TRBJ2-5, is as follows: KAGVTQTPRYLIKTRGQQVTLSCSPISGHRSVSWYQQTPGQGLQFLFEYFSETQRNKGNFPGRFSGRQFSNSRSEMNVSTLELGDSALYLCASGTSGIETQYFGPGTRLLVL.